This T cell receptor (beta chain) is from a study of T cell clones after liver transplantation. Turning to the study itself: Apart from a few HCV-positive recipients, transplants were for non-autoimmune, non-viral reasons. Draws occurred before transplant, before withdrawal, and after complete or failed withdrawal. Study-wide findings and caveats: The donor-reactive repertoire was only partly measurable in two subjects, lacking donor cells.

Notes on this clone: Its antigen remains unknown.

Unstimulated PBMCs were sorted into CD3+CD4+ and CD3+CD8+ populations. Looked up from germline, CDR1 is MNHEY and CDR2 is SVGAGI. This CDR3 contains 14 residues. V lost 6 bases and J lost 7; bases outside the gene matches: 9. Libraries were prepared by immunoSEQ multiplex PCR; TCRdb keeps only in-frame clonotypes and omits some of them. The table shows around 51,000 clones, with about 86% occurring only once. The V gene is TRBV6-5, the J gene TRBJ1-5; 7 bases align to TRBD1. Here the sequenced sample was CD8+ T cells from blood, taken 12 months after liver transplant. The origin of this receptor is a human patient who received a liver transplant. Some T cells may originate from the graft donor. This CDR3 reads CASSPRQGGQPQHF. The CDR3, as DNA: TGTGCCAGCAGCCCGAGACAGGGCGGCCAGCCCCAGCATTTT.